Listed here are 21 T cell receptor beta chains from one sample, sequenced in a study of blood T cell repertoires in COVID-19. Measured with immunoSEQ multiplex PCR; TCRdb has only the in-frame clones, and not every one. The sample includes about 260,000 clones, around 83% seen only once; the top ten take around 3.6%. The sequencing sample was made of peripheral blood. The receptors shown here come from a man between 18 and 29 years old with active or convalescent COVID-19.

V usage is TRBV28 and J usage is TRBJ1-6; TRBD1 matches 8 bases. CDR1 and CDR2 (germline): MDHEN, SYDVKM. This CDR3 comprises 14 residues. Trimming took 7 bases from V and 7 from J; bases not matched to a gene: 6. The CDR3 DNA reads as TGTGCCAGCATCCAGGGGGCTGTGAATTCACCCCTCCACTTT. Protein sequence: CASIQGAVNSPLHF.

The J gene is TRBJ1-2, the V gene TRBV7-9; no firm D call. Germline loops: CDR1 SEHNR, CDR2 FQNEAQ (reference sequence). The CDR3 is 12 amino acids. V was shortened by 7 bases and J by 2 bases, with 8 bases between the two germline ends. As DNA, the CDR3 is TGTGCCAGCACCCTTGAGAACTATGGCTACACCTTC. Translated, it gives CASTLENYGYTF.

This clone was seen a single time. CDR3 in DNA: TGCGCCAGCAGCTTGCGTGCGGGAGGCGGTACAGATACGCAGTATTTT. Translating gives CASSLRAGGGTDTQYF. This chain uses TRBV5-1 with TRBJ2-3, with 8 bases aligning to TRBD2. This CDR3 is built from 16 residues. Trimming at V came to 1 base and at J to 3 bases, leaving 7 bases not matched to a gene. CDR1 and CDR2 (germline): SGHRS, YFSETQ.

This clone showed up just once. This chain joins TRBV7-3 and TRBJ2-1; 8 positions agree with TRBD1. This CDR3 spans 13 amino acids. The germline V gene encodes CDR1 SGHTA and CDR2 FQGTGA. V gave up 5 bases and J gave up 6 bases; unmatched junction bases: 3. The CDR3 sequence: CASSRDRGNEQFF. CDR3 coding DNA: TGTGCCAGCAGCCGCGACAGGGGCAATGAGCAGTTCTTC.

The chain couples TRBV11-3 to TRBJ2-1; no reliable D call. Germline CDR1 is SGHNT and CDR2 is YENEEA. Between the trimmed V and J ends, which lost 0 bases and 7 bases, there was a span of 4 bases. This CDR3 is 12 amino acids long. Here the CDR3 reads CASSLESNEQFF. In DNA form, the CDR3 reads TGTGCCAGCAGCTTAGAGTCGAATGAGCAGTTCTTC.

The CDR3 DNA sequence: TGTGCCAGCAGCCCGGGACAGGGGGTCTTCGGCTACACCTTC. As protein: CASSPGQGVFGYTF. The chain has TRBV7-9 and TRBJ1-2; 11 bases map to TRBD1. The germline V gene encodes CDR1 SEHNR and CDR2 FQNEAQ (reference sequence). After removal of 5 bases from V and 8 bases from J, the junction contained 7 bases not matched to a gene. This CDR3 has 14 residues.

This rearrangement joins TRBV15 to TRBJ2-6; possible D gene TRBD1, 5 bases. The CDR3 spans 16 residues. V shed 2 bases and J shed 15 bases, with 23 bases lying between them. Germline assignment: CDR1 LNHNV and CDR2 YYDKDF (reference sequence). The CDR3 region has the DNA TGTGCCACCAGCAGAACACGGGCAGGGTCCTCTGTAACCCTGACTTTC. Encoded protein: CATSRTRAGSSVTLTF.

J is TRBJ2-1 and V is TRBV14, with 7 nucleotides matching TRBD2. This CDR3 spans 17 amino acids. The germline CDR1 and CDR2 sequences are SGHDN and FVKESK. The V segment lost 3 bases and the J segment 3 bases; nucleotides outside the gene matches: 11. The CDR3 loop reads CASSQEFAGVIYNEQFF. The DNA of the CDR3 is TGTGCCAGCAGCCAGGAGTTTGCGGGAGTAATCTACAATGAGCAGTTCTTC.

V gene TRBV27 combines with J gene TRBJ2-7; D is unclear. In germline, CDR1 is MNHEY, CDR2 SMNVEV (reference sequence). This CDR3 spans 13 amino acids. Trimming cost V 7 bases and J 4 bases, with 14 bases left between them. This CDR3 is CASMGRPRYEQYF. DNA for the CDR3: TGTGCCAGCATGGGTCGGCCCAGGTACGAGCAGTACTTC.

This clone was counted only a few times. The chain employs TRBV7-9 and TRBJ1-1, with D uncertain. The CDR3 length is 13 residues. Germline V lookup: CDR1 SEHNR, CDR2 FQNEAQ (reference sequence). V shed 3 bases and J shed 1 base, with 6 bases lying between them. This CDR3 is CASSFGENTEAFF. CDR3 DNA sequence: TGTGCCAGCAGCTTCGGGGAGAACACTGAAGCTTTCTTT. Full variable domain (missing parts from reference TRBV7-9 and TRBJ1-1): DTGVSQNPRHKITKRGQNVTFRCDPISEHNRLYWYRQTLGQGPEFLTYFQNEAQLEKSRLLSDRFSAERPKGSFSTLEIQRTEQGDSAMYLCASSFGENTEAFFGQGTRLTVV.

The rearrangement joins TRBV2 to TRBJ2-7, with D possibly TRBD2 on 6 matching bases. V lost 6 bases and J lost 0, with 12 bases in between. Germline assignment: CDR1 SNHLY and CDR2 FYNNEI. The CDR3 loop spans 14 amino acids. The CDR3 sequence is CASRSIGGSYEQYF. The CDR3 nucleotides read TGTGCCAGCAGGTCGATCGGGGGCTCCTACGAGCAGTACTTC.

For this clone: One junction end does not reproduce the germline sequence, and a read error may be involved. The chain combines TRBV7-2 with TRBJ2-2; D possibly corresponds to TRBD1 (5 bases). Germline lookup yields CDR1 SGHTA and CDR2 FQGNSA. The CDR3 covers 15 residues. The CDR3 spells CASRLDRTNTGELFF. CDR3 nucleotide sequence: TGTGCCAGCAGATTAGACAGAACGAACACCGGGGAGCTGTTTTTT.

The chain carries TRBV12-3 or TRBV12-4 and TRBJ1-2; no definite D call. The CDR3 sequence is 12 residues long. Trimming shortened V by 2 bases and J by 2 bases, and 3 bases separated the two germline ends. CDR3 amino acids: CASSLQNYGYTF. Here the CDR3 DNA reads TGTGCCAGCAGTTTACAAAACTATGGCTACACCTTC.

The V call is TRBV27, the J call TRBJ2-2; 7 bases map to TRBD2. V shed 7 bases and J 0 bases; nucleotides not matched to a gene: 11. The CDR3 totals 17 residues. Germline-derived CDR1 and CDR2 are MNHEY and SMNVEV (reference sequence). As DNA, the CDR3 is TGTGCCAGCATCGGCCCCCCTAGCGGAGCGAACACCGGGGAGCTGTTTTTT. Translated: CASIGPPSGANTGELFF.

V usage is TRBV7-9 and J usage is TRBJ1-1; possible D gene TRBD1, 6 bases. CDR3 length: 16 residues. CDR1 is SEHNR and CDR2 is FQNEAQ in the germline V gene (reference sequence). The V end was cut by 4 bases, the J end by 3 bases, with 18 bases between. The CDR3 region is CASSSYHRDRHTEAFF. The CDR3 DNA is TGTGCCAGCAGCTCCTATCACAGGGATAGGCACACTGAAGCTTTCTTT.

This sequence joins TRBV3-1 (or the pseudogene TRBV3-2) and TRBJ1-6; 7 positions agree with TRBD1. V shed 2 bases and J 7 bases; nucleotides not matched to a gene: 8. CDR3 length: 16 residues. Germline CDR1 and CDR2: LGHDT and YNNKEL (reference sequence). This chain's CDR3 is CASSQRAGTENSPLHF. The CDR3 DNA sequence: TGTGCCAGCAGCCAACGAGCCGGGACAGAGAATTCACCCCTCCACTTT.

CDR3 sequence reads: CAWSVGGAEAFF. The CDR3 nucleotides are TGTGCCTGGAGTGTAGGGGGCGCTGAAGCTTTCTTT. The chain combines TRBV30 with TRBJ1-1; 7 nucleotides line up with TRBD1. CDR1 is GTSNPN, CDR2 SVGIG, per germline (reference sequence). J was trimmed by 6 bases and V by 0 bases; bases with no gene match: 1. This CDR3 spans 12 amino acids. The full variable domain, its missing parts supplied by reference TRBV30 and TRBJ1-1, is SQTIHQWPATLVQPVGSPLSLECTVEGTSNPNLYWYRQAAGRGLQLLFYSVGIGQISSEVPQNLSASRPQDRQFILSSKKLLLSDSGFYLCAWSVGGAEAFFGQGTRLTVV.

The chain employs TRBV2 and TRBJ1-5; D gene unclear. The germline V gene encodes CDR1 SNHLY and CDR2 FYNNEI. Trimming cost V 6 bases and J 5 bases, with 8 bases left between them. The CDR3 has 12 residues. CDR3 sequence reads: CASRGVDQPQHF. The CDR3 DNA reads TGTGCCAGCAGGGGCGTGGATCAGCCCCAGCATTTT.

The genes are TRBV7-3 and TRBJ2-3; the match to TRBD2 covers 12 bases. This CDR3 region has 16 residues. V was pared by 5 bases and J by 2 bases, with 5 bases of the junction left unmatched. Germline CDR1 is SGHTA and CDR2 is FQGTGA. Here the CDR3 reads CASSAGLAGNTDTQYF. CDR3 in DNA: TGTGCCAGCAGCGCCGGACTAGCGGGGAACACAGATACGCAGTATTTT.

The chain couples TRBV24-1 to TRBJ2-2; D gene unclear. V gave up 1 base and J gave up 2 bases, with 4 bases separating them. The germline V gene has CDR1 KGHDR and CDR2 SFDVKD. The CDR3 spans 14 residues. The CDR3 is CATSDFSNTGELFF. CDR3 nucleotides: TGTGCCACCAGTGATTTCAGTAACACCGGGGAGCTGTTTTTT.

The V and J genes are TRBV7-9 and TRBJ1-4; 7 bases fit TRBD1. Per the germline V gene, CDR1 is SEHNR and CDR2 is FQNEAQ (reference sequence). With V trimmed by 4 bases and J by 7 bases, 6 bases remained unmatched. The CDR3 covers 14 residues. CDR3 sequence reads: CASSSQGDGEKLFF. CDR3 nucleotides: TGTGCCAGCAGCTCGCAGGGGGATGGTGAAAAACTGTTTTTT.